The present entry profiles one TCR beta chain with its context. The antigen is unknown. The sample is drawn from a study of CD4 T cells in relation to SARS-CoV-2 and coronaviruses. Study information: After 10 to 11 days of antigen culture, PBMC TCR beta CDR3s were sequenced.

TCRdb keeps only in-frame clones here, not all; method: immunoSEQ multiplex PCR. The sample records under 20,000 clones, roughly 73% being singletons. The study, taken as a whole, reports: In around 60% of donors, memory CD4+ clonotypes crossrecognized SARS-CoV-2 and at least one common cold coronavirus spike.

The unexposed donors gave CD4+ T cells in about 2011-2019, prior to COVID-19. After about 10 days of culture, CD4+ T cells were isolated. Fresh IL-2 medium replaced half the medium on days 3 and 7. The germline V gene has CDR1 LNHDA and CDR2 SQIVND (reference sequence). The CDR3 contains 16 residues. J was trimmed by 9 bases and V by 3 bases; bases with no gene match: 12. This receptor was taken from a human donor in good health. The sequenced material came from CD4+ T cells from PBMCs, cultured in vitro. The rearrangement links TRBV19 to TRBJ2-3; TRBD2 matches 10 bases. The CDR3 sequence is CASSITSGRAIGTQYF. The CDR3 bases are TGTGCCAGTAGTATCACGAGCGGGAGGGCCATAGGCACGCAGTATTTT.